This passage covers 7 T cell receptor beta chains from one sample sequenced in a study of beta chain features in type 1 diabetes. cDNA synthesis used the whole RNA isolate, giving expressed TCRB sequences. Assay: immunoSEQ multiplex PCR; the TCRdb copy retains only in-frame clones and omits some. In the table there are around 280,000 clones, about 8.5% of which are singletons. What was sequenced was central memory CD4+ T cells from blood. The origin of the receptors is a woman younger than 30 in good health.

This clone has only a few counts. V usage is TRBV9 and J usage is TRBJ1-4, with a weak D call TRBD1 (5 bases). Trimming pared 6 bases from V and 4 bases from J, leaving 13 bases between. This CDR3 is built from 14 residues. CDR1 and CDR2 from the germline V gene are SGDLS and YYNGEE. The CDR3 DNA reads TGTGCCAGCAATAAAGGGGCCAATAATGAAAAACTGTTTTTT. Its translation is CASNKGANNEKLFF.

This clone was counted ten times or more. CDR3 loop: CASRTGSVYYGYTF. In nucleotides, the CDR3 is TGTGCCAGCAGAACAGGGTCGGTATACTATGGCTACACCTTC. The V call is TRBV28, the J call TRBJ1-2; D may be TRBD1 (6 bases). Trimming removed 6 bases from V and 3 bases from J, with 14 bases in between. Germline CDR1 and CDR2: MDHEN and SYDVKM. The CDR3 is 14 amino acids.

There are a few counts of this clone. The genes are TRBV5-1 and TRBJ1-2, with TRBD1 as a possible D gene (6 bases). The germline V gene has CDR1 SGHRS and CDR2 YFSETQ. V was trimmed by 1 base and J by 4 bases, leaving 14 bases between them. The CDR3 runs to 15 residues. The chain's CDR3 is CASSLNPGTIYGYTF. CDR3 in DNA: TGCGCCAGCAGCTTGAATCCCGGGACAATCTATGGCTACACCTTC.

The sample holds a few counts of this clone. This sequence joins TRBV11-3 and TRBJ2-2, with 7 bases fitting TRBD1. Germline V lookup: CDR1 SGHNT, CDR2 YENEEA. CDR3 length equals 16 residues. The J segment lost 3 bases and the V segment lost 1 base, leaving 5 bases of the junction unmatched. CDR3 in amino acids: CASSLGNRGDTGELFF. The CDR3 nucleotides read TGTGCCAGCAGCTTAGGGAACAGGGGTGACACCGGGGAGCTGTTTTTT.

The CDR3 DNA is TGTGCCAGCAGAAAAAGACCGGACAGGTCCGATAGCAATCAGCCCCAGCATTTT. This encodes CASRKRPDRSDSNQPQHF. The genes are TRBV28 and TRBJ1-5; TRBD1 aligns across 7 bases. The V gene's germline CDR1 is MDHEN and CDR2 SYDVKM. The junction had 14 bases not matched to a gene; V was cut back by 6 bases and J by 0 bases. The CDR3 sequence is 18 residues long.

The table lists this clone with a few counts. The rearrangement uses TRBV7-2 and TRBJ2-7, with unresolved D. In germline, CDR1 is SGHTA, CDR2 FQGNSA. Trimming took off 3 bases at V and 0 bases at J, with 12 bases between the two ends. The CDR3 runs 15 residues. Here the CDR3 DNA reads TGTGCCAGCAGCTTGGGCACCTCTAGCTCCTACGAGCAGTACTTC. Its translation is CASSLGTSSSYEQYF.

This clone has only a few counts. This chain connects TRBV7-2 to TRBJ1-2, with 9 bases that match TRBD1. V was pared by 5 bases and J by 7 bases, with 5 bases of the junction left unmatched. The CDR3 covers 13 residues. CDR1 is SGHTA and CDR2 is FQGNSA in the germline V gene. CDR3 coding DNA: TGTGCCAGCAGCCAGACAGGGGGTCCTGGCTACACCTTC. This codes for CASSQTGGPGYTF.